This T cell receptor (beta chain) was identified during a study of cytomegalovirus exposure and HLA in healthy donors. PCR employed 60 Vbeta and 13 Jbeta primers. Sequencing was performed with immunoSEQ multiplex PCR; in TCRdb, only in-frame clones are kept and a portion is missing. Among over 130,000 clones listed, roughly 72% were seen once. The ends were cut back, 3 bases at V and 5 bases at J, with 12 bases in the middle. Germline CDR1 and CDR2: SGHRS and YFSETQ. This CDR3 spans 14 amino acids. This TCR was sampled from a man aged 35 to 55 in good health and CMV-seronegative. Sequenced material: PBMCs. The chain uses TRBV5-1 and TRBJ1-3; D perhaps matches TRBD1 (6 bases). The CDR3 nucleotides are TGCGCCAGCAGCTCCGGGACACAGAGAAACACCATATATTTT. It specifies CASSSGTQRNTIYF.